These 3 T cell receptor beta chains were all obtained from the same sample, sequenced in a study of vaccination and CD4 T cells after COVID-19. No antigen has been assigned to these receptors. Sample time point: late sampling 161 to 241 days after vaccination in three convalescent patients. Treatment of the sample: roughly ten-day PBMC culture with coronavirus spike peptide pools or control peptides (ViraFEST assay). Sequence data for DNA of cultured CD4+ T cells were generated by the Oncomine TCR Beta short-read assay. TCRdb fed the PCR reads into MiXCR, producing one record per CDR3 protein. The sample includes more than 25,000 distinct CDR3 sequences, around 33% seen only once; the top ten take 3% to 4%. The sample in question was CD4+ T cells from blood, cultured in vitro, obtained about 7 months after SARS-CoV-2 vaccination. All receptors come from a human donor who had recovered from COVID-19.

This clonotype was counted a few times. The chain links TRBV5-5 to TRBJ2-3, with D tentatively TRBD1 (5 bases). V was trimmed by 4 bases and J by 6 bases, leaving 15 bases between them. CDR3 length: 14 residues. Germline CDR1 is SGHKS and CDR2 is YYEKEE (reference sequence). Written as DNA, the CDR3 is TGTGCCAGCAGCCAGCGACAGCTTACCGATACGCAGTATTTT. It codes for CASSQRQLTDTQYF.

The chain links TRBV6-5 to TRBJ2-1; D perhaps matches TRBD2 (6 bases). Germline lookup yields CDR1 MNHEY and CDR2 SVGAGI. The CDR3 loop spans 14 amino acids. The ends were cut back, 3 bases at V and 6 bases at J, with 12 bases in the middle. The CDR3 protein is CASSYNGSRNEQFF. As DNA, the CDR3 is TGTGCCAGCAGTTATAACGGGAGCCGCAATGAGCAGTTCTTC.

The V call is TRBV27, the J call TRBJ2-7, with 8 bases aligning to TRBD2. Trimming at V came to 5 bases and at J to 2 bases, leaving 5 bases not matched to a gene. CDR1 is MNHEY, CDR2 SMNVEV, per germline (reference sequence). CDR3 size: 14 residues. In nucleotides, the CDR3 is TGTGCCAGCAGTCCTCTAGCGGGCCCCTACGAGCAGTACTTC. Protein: CASSPLAGPYEQYF.